Presented here are 17 T cell receptor beta chains from one specimen sequenced in a study of blood T cell repertoires in COVID-19. TCRdb's copy holds only in-frame clones and misses some; the assay was immunoSEQ multiplex PCR. The table includes 68,000 or so clones, about 86% detected once. Sequenced: peripheral blood. All receptors derive from a man aged 50-59 years with acute or convalescent COVID-19.

The V call is TRBV7-2, the J call TRBJ1-5; 7 nucleotides agree with TRBD1. Per germline, CDR1 SGHTA and CDR2 FQGNSA. After removal of 5 bases from V and 2 bases from J, the junction contained 9 bases not matched to a gene. The CDR3 loop spans 16 amino acids. The CDR3 bases are TGTGCCAGCAGCGTCGACAGGGTTGGCGGCAATCAGCCCCAGCATTTT. This gives the protein CASSVDRVGGNQPQHF. Full variable domain (missing parts from reference TRBV7-2 and TRBJ1-5): GAGVSQSPSNKVTEKGKDVELRCDPISGHTALYWYRQSLGQGLEFLIYFQGNSAPDKSGLPSDRFSAERTGGSVSTLTIQRTQQEDSAVYLCASSVDRVGGNQPQHFGDGTRLSIL.

The V and J genes are TRBV11-3 and TRBJ2-4; D perhaps matches TRBD2 (6 bases). Germline loops: CDR1 SGHNT, CDR2 YENEEA. This CDR3 spans 13 amino acids. Trimming cost V 0 bases and J 10 bases, with 10 bases left between them. The CDR3 spells CASSLEEGQIQYF. Here the CDR3 DNA reads TGTGCCAGCAGCTTAGAGGAGGGGCAAATTCAGTACTTC.

The genes are TRBV28 and TRBJ2-7; D gene ambiguous. Germline V gives CDR1 MDHEN, CDR2 SYDVKM. With 3 bases removed from V and 4 bases from J, the gap between germline ends came to 4 bases. The CDR3 is 11 residues long. The CDR3 DNA reads TGTGCCAGCAGTTTCACTTACGAGCAGTACTTC. Residues: CASSFTYEQYF.

The CDR3 DNA reads as TGTGCCAGCAGCCCCACGCGGGCATCCTACGAGCAGTACTTC. Residues: CASSPTRASYEQYF. This rearrangement joins TRBV5-4 to TRBJ2-7; D may be TRBD2 (5 bases). V was trimmed by 4 bases and J by 1 base, leaving 12 bases between them. Germline V gives CDR1 SGHNT, CDR2 YYREEE (reference sequence). The CDR3 runs to 14 residues.

The V call is TRBV7-2, the J call TRBJ2-3, with TRBD2 as a possible D gene (6 bases). This CDR3 contains 13 residues. V was shortened by 4 bases and J by 11 bases, with 16 bases between the two germline ends. Germline lookup yields CDR1 SGHTA and CDR2 FQGNSA. CDR3 in amino acids: CASSSETSRKQYF. Written as DNA, the CDR3 is TGTGCCAGCAGCTCAGAAACTAGCCGAAAGCAGTATTTT.

The CDR3 coding sequence is TGTGCCAGCAGTGAATTGGGGGCGAAGAACACTGAAGCTTTCTTT. The encoded protein is CASSELGAKNTEAFF. This chain connects TRBV2 to TRBJ1-1, with D maybe TRBD1 (6 bases). The germline CDR1 and CDR2 sequences are SNHLY and FYNNEI. This CDR3 has 15 amino acids. The V end lost 2 bases, the J end lost 1 base, and 11 bases lay between the germline ends. Full variable domain (remainder filled in from reference TRBV2 and TRBJ1-1): EPEVTQTPSHQVTQMGQEVILRCVPISNHLYFYWYRQILGQKVEFLVSFYNNEISEKSEIFDDQFSVERPDGSNFTLKIRSTKLEDSAMYFCASSELGAKNTEAFFGQGTRLTVV.

The chain links TRBV11-3 to TRBJ2-7; 8 bases agree with TRBD1. V shed 11 bases, J shed 3 bases, and the junction held 15 bases outside the gene matches. CDR1 is SGHNT and CDR2 is YENEEA in the germline V gene. This CDR3 has 15 amino acids. The CDR3 loop reads CASSYGQGGLYEQYF. In nucleotides, the CDR3 is TGTGCCTCCAGCTACGGACAGGGAGGCCTCTACGAGCAGTACTTC.

The chain links TRBV4-1 to TRBJ1-2, with D tentatively TRBD1 (5 bases). The V gene lost 0 bases and the J gene lost 0 bases, with 20 bases spanning the gap. The germline V gene encodes CDR1 MGHRA and CDR2 YSYEKL. The CDR3 length is 19 residues. CDR3 DNA sequence: TGCGCCAGCAGCCAAGAGTTAGGCGCAGGGATCGCAGCTAACTATGGCTACACCTTC. It translates to CASSQELGAGIAANYGYTF.

J is TRBJ1-2 and V is TRBV25-1, with D perhaps matching TRBD1 (5 bases). V shed 6 bases and J shed 4 bases, with 15 bases lying between them. The CDR3 consists of 14 residues. From germline, CDR1 is MGHDK and CDR2 SYGVNS. This CDR3 is CASSSFQGGYGYTF. DNA of the CDR3: TGTGCCAGCAGCTCATTCCAGGGTGGCTATGGCTACACCTTC.

The J gene is TRBJ1-6, the V gene TRBV18, with a tentative D call TRBD1 (5 bases). V was cut by 6 bases and J by 7 bases, with 22 bases left in between. Germline CDR1 KGHSH, CDR2 LQKENI. The CDR3 totals 17 residues. CDR3 region: CASSWGVASEFNSPLHF. CDR3 coding DNA: TGTGCCAGCTCGTGGGGCGTGGCTAGCGAATTCAATTCACCCCTCCACTTT.

This chain connects TRBV19 to TRBJ1-2; D may be TRBD1 (6 bases). Trimming left V 7 bases short and J 7 bases short, with 19 bases between. Germline loops: CDR1 LNHDA, CDR2 SQIVND (reference sequence). The CDR3 has 14 residues. CDR3 coding DNA: TGTGCCAGTAAAAGGGTCCTTGGGGGCAGTGGCTACACCTTC. Its protein product is CASKRVLGGSGYTF.

V usage is TRBV7-9 and J usage is TRBJ2-7; possibly TRBD2 for D (6 bases). Trimming pared 3 bases from V and 1 base from J, leaving 13 bases between. CDR3 length: 15 residues. Germline V gene data show CDR1 as SEHNR and CDR2 as FQNEAQ (reference sequence). The CDR3 DNA sequence: TGTGCCAGCAGCTTTGGAACTGGAGGGTCCTACGAGCAGTACTTC. It encodes CASSFGTGGSYEQYF.

CDR3 sequence reads: CASSLTGDDNSPLHF. The CDR3 nucleotides read TGTGCCAGCAGTCTAACAGGGGACGATAATTCACCCCTCCACTTT. The V gene is TRBV28, the J gene TRBJ1-6; TRBD1 matches at 7 bases. Unmatched junction bases numbered 6, after V lost 5 bases and J lost 5 bases. The CDR3 is 15 amino acids. Germline V lookup: CDR1 MDHEN, CDR2 SYDVKM. Filled out from reference TRBV28 and TRBJ1-6, the complete variable domain reads DVKVTQSSRYLVKRTGEKVFLECVQDMDHENMFWYRQDPGLGLRLIYFSYDVKMKEKGDIPEGYSVSREKKERFSLILESASTNQTSMYLCASSLTGDDNSPLHFGNGTRLTVT.

The genes are TRBV10-3 and TRBJ1-1, with no clear D. This CDR3 is 14 amino acids long. Germline V gene data show CDR1 as ENHRY and CDR2 as SYGVKD. The ends were cut back, 2 bases at V and 2 bases at J, with 9 bases in the middle. The CDR3: CAISEGGSNTEAFF. CDR3 DNA: TGTGCCATCAGTGAGGGAGGGTCAAACACTGAAGCTTTCTTT.

The chain has TRBV6-5 and TRBJ1-4; D gene uncertain. CDR3 length equals 15 residues. CDR1 MNHEY and CDR2 SVGAGI come from the germline V gene. V was trimmed by 6 bases and J by 0 bases, leaving 11 bases between them. The CDR3 loop reads CASRRNFATNEKLFF. The CDR3 coding sequence is TGTGCCAGCAGGAGAAATTTTGCAACTAATGAAAAACTGTTTTTT.

This chain joins TRBV30 and TRBJ2-3; 9 nucleotides line up with TRBD2. The CDR3 contains 12 residues. Unmatched junction bases numbered 4, after V lost 8 bases and J lost 4 bases. Germline V lookup: CDR1 GTSNPN, CDR2 SVGIG (reference sequence). Here the CDR3 reads CAAGGPADTQYF. The CDR3 bases are TGTGCCGCGGGGGGGCCCGCAGATACGCAGTATTTT. Complete variable domain (other parts from reference TRBV30 and TRBJ2-3): SQTIHQWPATLVQPVGSPLSLECTVEGTSNPNLYWYRQAAGRGLQLLFYSVGIGQISSEVPQNLSASRPQDRQFILSSKKLLLSDSGFYLCAAGGPADTQYFGPGTRLTVL.

The rearrangement joins TRBV28 to TRBJ2-3, with 7 bases fitting TRBD1. Germline V gene sequence: CDR1 MDHEN, CDR2 SYDVKM. This CDR3 contains 13 residues. The trim removed 5 bases at V and 6 bases at J, leaving 5 bases unmatched. Here the CDR3 DNA reads TGTGCCAGCAGTGCCGACAGGGTCGATACGCAGTATTTT. Its protein product is CASSADRVDTQYF.